Below, 9 T cell receptor beta chains from the same sample are listed, as sequenced in a study of Graves' ophthalmopathy and Graves' hyperthyroidism. The study amplified TCR beta CDR3 regions using RNA transcripts. An initial RT-PCR round employing HTBI primers preceded a second-round multiplex PCR. TCRdb reanalysed the multiplex PCR reads using MiXCR and keeps one entry per CDR3 protein. The sample consists of around 590,000 distinct CDR3 sequences, less than 40% of them appearing once. The sequencing input was peripheral blood or thyroid tissue (not recorded which). These receptors were taken from an adult man with Graves' hyperthyroidism.

At least ten counts were recorded for this clonotype. The gene calls are TRBV19 and TRBJ1-5; D unresolved. Germline V gives CDR1 LNHDA, CDR2 SQIVND (reference sequence). V lost 3 bases and J lost 5, with 8 bases in between. This CDR3 has 13 amino acids. The CDR3 loop reads CASSIRPDQPQHF. CDR3 DNA: TGTGCCAGTAGTATTAGGCCTGATCAGCCCCAGCATTTT.

V is TRBV7-9 and J is TRBJ2-1, with 9 bases lining up with TRBD2. Per the germline V gene, CDR1 is SEHNR and CDR2 is FQNEAQ (reference sequence). V was clipped by 9 bases and J by 10 bases; unmatched bases: 13. This CDR3 has 14 residues. This chain's CDR3 is CASSILAGTNEQFF. CDR3 nucleotides: TGTGCCAGTAGTATCCTAGCGGGGACCAACGAGCAGTTCTTC.

This clonotype has a count of ten or more. This rearrangement joins TRBV5-1 to TRBJ1-2, with TRBD1 matching over 7 bases. Germline CDR1 is SGHRS and CDR2 is YFSETQ. This CDR3 has 15 residues. After removal of 0 bases from V and 4 bases from J, the junction contained 6 bases not matched to a gene. CDR3 sequence: CASSLALGQSYGYTF. CDR3 bases: TGCGCCAGCAGCTTGGCCCTGGGACAGAGCTATGGCTACACCTTC.

The genes are TRBV19 and TRBJ1-1; D is unclear. Between the trimmed V and J ends, which lost 5 bases and 3 bases, there was a span of 13 bases. The CDR3 consists of 14 residues. The germline CDR1 and CDR2 sequences are LNHDA and SQIVND (reference sequence). The CDR3 protein is CASSAAGYHTEAFF. The CDR3 bases are TGTGCCAGTAGTGCTGCCGGATACCACACTGAAGCTTTCTTT.

DNA for the CDR3: TGTGCCAGCAGTTCAATCCCAGCGGGGGCCTACGAGCAGTACTTC. Translation gives CASSSIPAGAYEQYF. The gene calls are TRBV28 and TRBJ2-7; 8 bases map to TRBD2. Trimming cost V 4 bases and J 2 bases; bases outside gene matches: 7. Germline V gene data show CDR1 as MDHEN and CDR2 as SYDVKM. CDR3 length equals 15 residues.

The rearrangement links TRBV5-1 to TRBJ1-2; no clear D. V was trimmed by 4 bases and J by 5 bases, leaving 9 bases between them. This CDR3 contains 12 residues. Germline V gene lookup returns CDR1 SGHRS and CDR2 YFSETQ. For the CDR3, the DNA is TGCGCCAGCAGCCCGGACGGGTATGGCTACACCTTC. It encodes CASSPDGYGYTF.

This sequence joins TRBV10-3 and TRBJ1-2; 7 bases are shared with TRBD1. Trimming at V came to 2 bases and at J to 4 bases, leaving 4 bases not matched to a gene. The CDR3 covers 14 residues. Per germline, CDR1 ENHRY and CDR2 SYGVKD. The CDR3 protein is CAISETGQAYGYTF. The CDR3 nucleotides read TGTGCCATCAGTGAGACAGGACAGGCCTATGGCTACACCTTC.

This clonotype was observed many times. This chain connects TRBV10-2 to TRBJ1-2; the match to TRBD1 covers 8 bases. V shed 8 bases, J shed 8 bases, and the junction held 10 bases outside the gene matches. CDR3 size: 13 residues. The germline V gene has CDR1 WSHSY and CDR2 SAAADI. CDR3 sequence: CASGADRAGGYTF. The CDR3 DNA reads TGCGCCAGCGGCGCGGACAGGGCGGGAGGCTACACCTTC.

J is TRBJ1-1 and V is TRBV6-5; D remains unclear. V was clipped by 6 bases and J by 0 bases, with 26 bases between them. CDR3 length: 19 amino acids. Germline V lookup: CDR1 MNHEY, CDR2 SVGAGI. CDR3 sequence reads: CASSRTSDGIRVMNTEAFF. In DNA form, the CDR3 reads TGTGCCAGCAGCCGAACCTCCGACGGGATTCGGGTCATGAACACTGAAGCTTTCTTT.